The entry below gives a single T cell receptor beta chain sequence along with its context. The target antigen is unknown. The data are from a study of cytomegalovirus exposure and HLA in healthy donors. The PCR used 60 Vbeta and 13 Jbeta primers. Profiling relied on immunoSEQ multiplex PCR, and the TCRdb table lists in-frame clones only, not all of them. The sample includes 150,000 or so clones, roughly 75% of them seen just once. Regarding the study as a whole: Previous analysis showed most TCR beta V segments were productive about 87% or about 30% of the time. In vitro experiments confirmed that three CMV-associated chains were specific for CMV antigens.

The CDR3 spans 15 residues. V lost 0 bases and J 4 bases, leaving 10 bases between the germline ends. In germline, CDR1 is MNHEY, CDR2 SVGAGI. The receptor comes from a female donor in good health and CMV-seronegative. Sequencing used PBMCs. The chain uses TRBV6-5 and TRBJ1-3, with TRBD1 as a possible D gene (5 bases). For the CDR3, the DNA is TGTGCCAGCAGTTACTCGTGGCAGGGAGGAAACACCATATATTTT. Its translation is CASSYSWQGGNTIYF.